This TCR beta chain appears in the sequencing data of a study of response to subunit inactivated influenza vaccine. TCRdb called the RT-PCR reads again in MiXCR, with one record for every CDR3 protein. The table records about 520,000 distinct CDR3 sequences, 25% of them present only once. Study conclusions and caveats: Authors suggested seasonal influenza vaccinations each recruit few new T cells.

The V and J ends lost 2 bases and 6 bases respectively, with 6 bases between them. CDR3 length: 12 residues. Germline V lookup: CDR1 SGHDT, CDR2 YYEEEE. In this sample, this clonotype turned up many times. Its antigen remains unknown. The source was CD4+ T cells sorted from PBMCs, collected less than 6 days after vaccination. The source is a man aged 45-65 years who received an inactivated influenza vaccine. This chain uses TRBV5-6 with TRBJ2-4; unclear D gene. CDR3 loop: CASSFATNIQYF. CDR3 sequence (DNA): TGTGCCAGCAGCTTCGCAACAAACATTCAGTACTTC.